The rows below give T cell receptor beta chains drawn from one sample of a study of blood T cell repertoires in COVID-19. Profiled with immunoSEQ multiplex PCR; TCRdb holds only in-frame clones, not every one. Seen here are approximately 97,000 clones, roughly 87% observed once, and the top ten hold approximately 5.4%. Sequences were obtained from peripheral blood. The receptors were gathered from a woman aged 45-65 years with COVID-19, enrolled during active disease. CDR3s include the opening cysteine and the closing phenylalanine or tryptophan. The D gene is left open where the match is weak. Only part of the rows carry a size: once, few, many, or a class if the clone is expanded.

J | D | size | V | CDR3 | DNA
TRBJ2-1 | . | . | TRBV2 | CASSAQGGSYNEQFF | TGTGCCAGCAGTGCTCAGGGTGGTTCCTACAATGAGCAGTTCTTC
TRBJ2-2 | . | . | TRBV19 | CASSPRWSGNTGELFF | TGTGCCAGTAGTCCTCGCTGGAGTGGGAACACCGGGGAGCTGTTTTTT
TRBJ1-2 | TRBD1 | . | TRBV4-2 | CASSQSGQGANYGYTF | TGTGCCAGCAGCCAGTCGGGACAGGGGGCGAACTATGGCTACACCTTC
TRBJ2-3 | TRBD2 | . | TRBV7-9 | CASSLAGTTLTDTQYF | TGTGCCAGCAGCTTAGCCGGGACTACACTCACAGATACGCAGTATTTT
TRBJ2-2 | TRBD1 | . | TRBV28 | CASRSGQVNTGELFF | TGTGCCAGCAGATCAGGACAGGTGAACACCGGGGAGCTGTTTTTT
TRBJ2-6 | . | . | TRBV11-2 | CASMRYSGANVLTF | TGTGCCAGCATGAGATACTCTGGGGCCAACGTCCTGACTTTC
TRBJ2-1 | . | . | TRBV11-3 | CASSLGAFDEQFF | TGTGCCAGCAGCTTAGGAGCCTTCGATGAGCAGTTCTTC
TRBJ1-2 | TRBD1 | . | TRBV19 | CASSMATGGYGYTF | TGTGCCAGTAGTATGGCTACAGGGGGCTATGGCTACACCTTC
TRBJ1-6 | TRBD1 | . | TRBV11-3 | CASSARGTESPLHF | TGTGCCAGCAGCGCACGCGGGACAGAGTCACCCCTCCACTTT
TRBJ1-4 | . | . | TRBV7-9 | CASSLVGGEKLFF | TGTGCCAGCAGCTTAGTGGGAGGTGAAAAACTGTTTTTT
TRBJ2-7 | . | . | TRBV5-6 | CASSLGTTRVIGYEQYF | TGTGCCAGCAGCCTAGGGACAACAAGGGTTATCGGCTACGAGCAGTACTTC
TRBJ2-1 | TRBD2 | . | TRBV19 | CASSISPGTSGGASYNEQFF | TGTGCCAGTAGTATTTCCCCCGGGACTAGCGGGGGGGCGTCCTACAATGAGCAGTTCTTC
TRBJ1-4 | . | . | TRBV7-9 | CASSLQGNEKLFF | TGTGCCAGCAGCCTACAGGGAAATGAAAAACTGTTTTTT
TRBJ2-3 | TRBD1 | . | TRBV3-1/TRBV3-2 | CASSHGTGDGDTQYF | TGTGCCAGCAGCCACGGGACAGGGGATGGGGATACGCAGTATTTT
TRBJ1-2 | TRBD1 | . | TRBV12-3/TRBV12-4 | CASTRQGGYGYTF | TGTGCCAGCACCAGACAGGGCGGCTATGGCTACACCTTC
TRBJ1-1 | . | . | TRBV5-6 | CASSLSGVTEAFF | TGTGCCAGCAGCTTGTCGGGGGTCACTGAAGCTTTCTTT
TRBJ2-2 | . | . | TRBV9 | CASSVWGGRENTGELFF | TGTGCCAGCAGCGTCTGGGGGGGCCGAGAGAACACCGGGGAGCTGTTTTTT
TRBJ2-7 | TRBD1 | . | TRBV5-4 | CASSPGTGVSHEQYF | TGTGCCAGCAGCCCGGGGACAGGGGTTTCCCACGAGCAGTACTTC
TRBJ1-1 | . | . | TRBV19 | CASTPYEGRSGSAFF | TGTGCCAGTACCCCGTACGAAGGACGGAGTGGGAGCGCTTTCTTT
TRBJ1-1 | TRBD1 | . | TRBV7-6 | CASSPPPWERTGGFTEAFF | TGTGCCAGCAGCCCACCCCCTTGGGAGCGGACAGGGGGATTTACTGAAGCTTTCTTT
TRBJ1-6 | TRBD1 | . | TRBV3-1/TRBV3-2 | CASSQYPRTGTLNSPLHF | TGTGCCAGCAGCCAATATCCCCGGACAGGAACCCTTAATTCACCCCTCCACTTT
TRBJ1-2 | . | few | TRBV11-2 | CASSPIAARTHNGYTF | TGTGCCAGCAGCCCCATAGCGGCCAGGACTCATAATGGCTACACCTTC